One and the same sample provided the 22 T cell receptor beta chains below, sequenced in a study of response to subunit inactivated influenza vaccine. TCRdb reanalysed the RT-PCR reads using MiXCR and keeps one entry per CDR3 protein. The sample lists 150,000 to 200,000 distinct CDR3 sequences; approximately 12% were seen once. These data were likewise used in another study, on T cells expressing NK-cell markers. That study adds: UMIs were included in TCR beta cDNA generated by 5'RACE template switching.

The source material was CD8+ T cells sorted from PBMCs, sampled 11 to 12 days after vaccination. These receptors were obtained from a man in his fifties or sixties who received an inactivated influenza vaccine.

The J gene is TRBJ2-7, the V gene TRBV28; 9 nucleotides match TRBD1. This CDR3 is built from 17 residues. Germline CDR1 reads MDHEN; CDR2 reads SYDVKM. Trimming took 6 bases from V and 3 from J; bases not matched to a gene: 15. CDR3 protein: CASRLQTGTGIGYEQYF. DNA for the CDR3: TGTGCCAGCAGACTACAAACCGGGACAGGGATAGGCTACGAGCAGTACTTC.

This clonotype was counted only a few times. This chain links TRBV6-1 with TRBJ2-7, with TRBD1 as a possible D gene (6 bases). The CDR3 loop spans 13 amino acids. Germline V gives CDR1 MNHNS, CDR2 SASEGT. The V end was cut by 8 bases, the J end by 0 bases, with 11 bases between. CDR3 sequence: CASGQTSSYEQYF. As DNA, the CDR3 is TGTGCCAGCGGACAGACCAGCTCCTACGAGCAGTACTTC.

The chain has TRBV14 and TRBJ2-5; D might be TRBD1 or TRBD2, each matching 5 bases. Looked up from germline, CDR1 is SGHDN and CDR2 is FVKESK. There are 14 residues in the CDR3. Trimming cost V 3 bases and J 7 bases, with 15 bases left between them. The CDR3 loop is CASSHGTDPRTQYF. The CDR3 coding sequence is TGTGCCAGCAGCCACGGGACGGACCCAAGGACCCAGTACTTC.

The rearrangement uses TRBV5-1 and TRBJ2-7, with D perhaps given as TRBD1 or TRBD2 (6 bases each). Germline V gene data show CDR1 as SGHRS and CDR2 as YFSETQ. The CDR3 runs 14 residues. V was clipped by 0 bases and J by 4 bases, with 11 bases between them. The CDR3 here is CASSLAGGVYEQYF. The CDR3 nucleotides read TGCGCCAGCAGCTTGGCCGGGGGCGTTTACGAGCAGTACTTC.

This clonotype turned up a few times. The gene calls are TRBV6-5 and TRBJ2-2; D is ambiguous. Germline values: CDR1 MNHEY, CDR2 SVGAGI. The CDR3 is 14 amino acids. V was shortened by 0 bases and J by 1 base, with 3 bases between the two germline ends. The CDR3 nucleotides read TGTGCCAGCAGTTACTCGTGGAACACCGGGGAGCTGTTTTTT. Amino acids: CASSYSWNTGELFF.

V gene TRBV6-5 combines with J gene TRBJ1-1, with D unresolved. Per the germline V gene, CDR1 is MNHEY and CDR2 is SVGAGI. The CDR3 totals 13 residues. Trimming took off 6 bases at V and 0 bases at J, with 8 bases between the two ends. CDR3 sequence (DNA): TGTGCCAGCAGGTTATCCTTGAACACTGAAGCTTTCTTT. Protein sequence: CASRLSLNTEAFF.

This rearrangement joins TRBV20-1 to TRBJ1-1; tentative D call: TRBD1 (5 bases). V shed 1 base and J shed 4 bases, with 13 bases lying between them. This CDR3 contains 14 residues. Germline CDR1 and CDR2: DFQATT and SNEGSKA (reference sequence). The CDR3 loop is CSARVKDGGTEAFF. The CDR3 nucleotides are TGCAGTGCTAGAGTCAAAGACGGGGGCACTGAAGCTTTCTTT.

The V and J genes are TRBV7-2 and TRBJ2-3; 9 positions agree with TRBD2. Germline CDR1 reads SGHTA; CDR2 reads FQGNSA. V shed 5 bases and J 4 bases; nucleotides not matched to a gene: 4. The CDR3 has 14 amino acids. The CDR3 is CASSPSGTPDTQYF. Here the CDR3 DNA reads TGTGCCAGCAGCCCTAGCGGGACCCCAGATACGCAGTATTTT.

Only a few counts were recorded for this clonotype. The CDR3 reads CSAAAPNTGELFF. CDR3 nucleotides: TGCAGTGCAGCTGCGCCCAACACCGGGGAGCTGTTTTTT. J is TRBJ2-2 and V is TRBV20-1; D uncertain. There are 13 residues in the CDR3. V gave up 6 bases and J gave up 2 bases, with 10 bases separating them. Germline CDR1 reads DFQATT; CDR2 reads SNEGSKA (reference sequence).

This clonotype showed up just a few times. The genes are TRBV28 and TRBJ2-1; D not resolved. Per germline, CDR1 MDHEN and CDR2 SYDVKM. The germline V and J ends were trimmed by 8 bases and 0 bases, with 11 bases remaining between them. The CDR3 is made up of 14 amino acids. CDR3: CASLVPGSYNEQFF. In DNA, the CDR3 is TGTGCCAGCCTCGTTCCAGGCTCCTACAATGAGCAGTTCTTC.

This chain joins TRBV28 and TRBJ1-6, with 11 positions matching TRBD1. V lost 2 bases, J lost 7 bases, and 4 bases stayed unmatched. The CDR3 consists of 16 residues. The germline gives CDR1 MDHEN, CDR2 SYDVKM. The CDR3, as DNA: TGTGCCAGCAGTTTAAAGTGGACAGGGGGCAATTCACCCCTCCACTTT. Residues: CASSLKWTGGNSPLHF.

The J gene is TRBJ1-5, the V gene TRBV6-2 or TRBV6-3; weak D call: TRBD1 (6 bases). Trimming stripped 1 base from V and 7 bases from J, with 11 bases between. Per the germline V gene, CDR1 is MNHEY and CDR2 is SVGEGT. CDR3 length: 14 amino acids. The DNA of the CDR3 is TGTGCCAGCAGTTACTTGGGGGGCTGGCAGCCCCAGCATTTT. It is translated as CASSYLGGWQPQHF.

CDR3 amino acids: CASSLYREYTGELFF. CDR3 DNA sequence: TGTGCCAGCAGTTTATACAGGGAATACACCGGGGAGCTGTTTTTT. The chain recombines TRBV28 with TRBJ2-2; possible D gene TRBD1, 6 bases. The CDR3 has 15 residues. Trimming took 1 base from V and 3 from J, leaving 9 bases between them. Looked up from germline, CDR1 is MDHEN and CDR2 is SYDVKM. Together with reference TRBV28 and TRBJ2-2, the CDR3 gives the full variable domain: DVKVTQSSRYLVKRTGEKVFLECVQDMDHENMFWYRQDPGLGLRLIYFSYDVKMKEKGDIPEGYSVSREKKERFSLILESASTNQTSMYLCASSLYREYTGELFFGEGSRLTVL.

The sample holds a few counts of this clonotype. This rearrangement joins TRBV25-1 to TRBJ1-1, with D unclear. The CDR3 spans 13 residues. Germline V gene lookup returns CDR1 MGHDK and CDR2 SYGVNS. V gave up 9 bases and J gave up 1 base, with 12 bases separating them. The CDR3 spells CASSRSPNTEAFF. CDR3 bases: TGTGCCAGTTCCCGATCTCCGAACACTGAAGCTTTCTTT.

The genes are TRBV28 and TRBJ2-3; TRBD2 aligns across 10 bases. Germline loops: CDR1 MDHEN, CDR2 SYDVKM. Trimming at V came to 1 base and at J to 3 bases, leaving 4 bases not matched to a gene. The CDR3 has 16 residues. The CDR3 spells CASSLFGLAVTDTQYF. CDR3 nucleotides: TGTGCCAGCAGTTTATTCGGACTAGCGGTAACAGATACGCAGTATTTT.

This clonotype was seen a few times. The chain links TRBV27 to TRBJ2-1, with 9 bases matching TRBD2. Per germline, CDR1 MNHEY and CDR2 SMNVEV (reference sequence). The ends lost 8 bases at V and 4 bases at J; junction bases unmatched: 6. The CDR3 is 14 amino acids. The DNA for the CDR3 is TGTGCCAGCGGGCCTAGCGGGGCATACAATGAGCAGTTCTTC. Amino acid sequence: CASGPSGAYNEQFF.

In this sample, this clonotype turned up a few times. In nucleotides, the CDR3 is TGTGCCAGCAGCTTAAGGGGCGAGCTGTTTTTT. Protein product: CASSLRGELFF. The chain couples TRBV7-2 to TRBJ2-2; possible D gene TRBD1, 5 bases. With 2 bases removed from V and 11 bases from J, the gap between germline ends came to 6 bases. The CDR3 has 11 residues. Germline CDR1 reads SGHTA; CDR2 reads FQGNSA.

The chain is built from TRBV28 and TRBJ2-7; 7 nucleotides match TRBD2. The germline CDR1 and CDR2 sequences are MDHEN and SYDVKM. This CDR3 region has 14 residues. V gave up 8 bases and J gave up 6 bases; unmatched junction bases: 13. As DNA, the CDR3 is TGTGCCAGCTTAAGACCGGGAGGTGTCCCCGAGCAGTACTTC. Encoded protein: CASLRPGGVPEQYF.

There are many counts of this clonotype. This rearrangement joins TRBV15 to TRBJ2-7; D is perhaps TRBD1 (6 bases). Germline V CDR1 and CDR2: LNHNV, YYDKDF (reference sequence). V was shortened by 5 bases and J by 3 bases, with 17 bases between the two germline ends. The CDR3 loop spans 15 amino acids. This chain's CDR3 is CATSGGRGISYEQYF. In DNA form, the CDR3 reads TGTGCCACCAGCGGGGGCAGGGGCATCAGCTACGAGCAGTACTTC.

CDR3 bases: TGTGCCAGCAGTGACGACGGGGGCGGCACAGATACGCAGTATTTT. Amino acids: CASSDDGGGTDTQYF. This chain uses TRBV6-4 with TRBJ2-3; the D gene could be TRBD1 or TRBD2 (6 bases each). This CDR3 region has 15 residues. CDR1 and CDR2 from the germline V gene are MRHNA and SNTAGT. V was shortened by 2 bases and J by 1 base, with 10 bases between the two germline ends.

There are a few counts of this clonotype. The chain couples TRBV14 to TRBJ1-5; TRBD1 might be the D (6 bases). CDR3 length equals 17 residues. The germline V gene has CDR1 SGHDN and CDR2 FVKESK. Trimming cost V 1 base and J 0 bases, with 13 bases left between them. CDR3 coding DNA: TGTGCCAGCAGCCAAGGGGGGACACGCTATAGCAATCAGCCCCAGCATTTT. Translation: CASSQGGTRYSNQPQHF.

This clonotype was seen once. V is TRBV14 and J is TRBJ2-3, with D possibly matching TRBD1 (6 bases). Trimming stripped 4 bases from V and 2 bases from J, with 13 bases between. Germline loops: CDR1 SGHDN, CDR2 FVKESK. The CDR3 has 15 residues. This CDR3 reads CASSPTGTPTDTQYF. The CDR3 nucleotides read TGTGCCAGCAGCCCCACAGGGACCCCCACAGATACGCAGTATTTT.